A selection of T cell receptor beta chains follows, all from one sample in a study of T cells in Graves' hyperthyroidism and ophthalmopathy. TCRdb re-called the multiplex PCR reads with MiXCR, one entry per CDR3 protein. In the table there are roughly 500,000 distinct CDR3 sequences, 46% of which are singletons. Sample: peripheral blood or thyroid tissue (not recorded which). The receptors here all came from an adult woman with Graves' disease, either hyperthyroidism or ophthalmopathy (not recorded which). Each CDR3 is given with its conserved first and last residue. The D gene is left open where the match is weak. Clone size is given for some rows only: seen once, a few or many times, or a class if the clone is expanded.

v_call	j_call	d_call	clone_size	cdr3_aa	cdr3_nt
TRBV20-1	TRBJ2-6	.	.	CSAGRGANVLTF	TGCAGTGCCGGGCGCGGGGCCAACGTCCTGACTTTC
TRBV25-1	TRBJ2-5	TRBD2	.	CASAPGTSGGETQYF	TGTGCCAGCGCCCCAGGGACTAGCGGGGGAGAGACCCAGTACTTC
TRBV20-1	TRBJ1-1	.	many	CSARYFRNTEAFF	TGCAGTGCTAGATATTTCAGGAACACTGAAGCTTTCTTT
TRBV14	TRBJ2-7	TRBD1	.	CASSKTGTAGYEQYF	TGTGCCAGCAGTAAGACAGGGACGGCGGGCTACGAGCAGTACTTC
TRBV15	TRBJ2-3	.	.	CATSRGTAEADTQYF	TGTGCCACCAGCAGAGGTACTGCAGAGGCAGATACGCAGTATTTT
TRBV6-6	TRBJ1-5	TRBD1	.	CASRLQGSSNQPQHF	TGTGCCAGCAGACTACAGGGGAGTAGCAATCAGCCCCAGCATTTT
TRBV5-6	TRBJ2-3	TRBD1	.	CASSLLTGGRNTQYF	TGTGCCAGCAGCTTACTGACAGGGGGCCGGAATACGCAGTATTTT
TRBV6-5	TRBJ1-1	.	many	CASSYSRRNTEAFF	TGTGCCAGCAGTTACTCGCGTCGGAACACTGAAGCTTTCTTT
TRBV7-9	TRBJ2-7	TRBD1	.	CASSSGQPSYEQYF	TGTGCCAGCAGTTCGGGACAGCCTTCCTACGAGCAGTACTTC
TRBV9	TRBJ2-2	TRBD2	.	CASSVAGAGEGAGELFF	TGTGCCAGCAGCGTAGCTGGGGCGGGAGAAGGAGCCGGGGAGCTGTTTTTT
TRBV4-2	TRBJ1-2	TRBD1	.	CASSQVSGGSGYTF	TGTGCCAGCAGCCAAGTTTCAGGGGGAAGTGGCTACACCTTC
TRBV7-2	TRBJ1-6	TRBD1	.	CASSSMGQDYNSPLHF	TGTGCCAGCAGCTCTATGGGACAGGATTATAATTCACCCCTCCACTTT
TRBV7-9	TRBJ2-5	TRBD2	.	CASGALGGLGGTQYF	TGTGCCAGCGGCGCCCTGGGGGGGTTGGGGGGGACCCAGTACTTC
TRBV15	TRBJ1-2	TRBD1	.	CATSSGGDRGLANYGYTF	TGTGCCACCAGCAGCGGGGGAGACAGGGGATTAGCTAACTATGGCTACACCTTC
TRBV29-1	TRBJ2-3	.	many	CSVVEVGDTQYF	TGCAGCGTTGTCGAGGTTGGCGATACGCAGTATTTT
TRBV11-1	TRBJ1-2	TRBD1	.	CASSINRGKYDGYTF	TGTGCCAGCAGCATAAACAGGGGGAAATACGATGGCTACACCTTC
TRBV7-3	TRBJ2-2	.	many	CASSLYQGANTGELFF	TGTGCCAGCAGCTTATATCAAGGGGCGAACACCGGGGAGCTGTTTTTT
TRBV15	TRBJ2-7	.	.	CATSIQGQGYEQYF	TGTGCCACCAGCATTCAGGGTCAGGGCTACGAGCAGTACTTC
TRBV10-3	TRBJ1-5	.	.	CAISDGQGTGQPQHF	TGTGCCATCAGTGACGGCCAGGGGACTGGACAGCCCCAGCATTTT
TRBV19	TRBJ2-7	TRBD2	many	CASSLTSGRASYEQYF	TGTGCCAGTAGTCTCACTAGCGGGAGGGCCTCCTACGAGCAGTACTTC
TRBV19	TRBJ2-5	.	many	CASSILGFEETQYF	TGTGCCAGTAGTATATTGGGGTTTGAGGAGACCCAGTACTTC
TRBV15	TRBJ2-7	.	.	CATSPGAPLYEQYF	TGTGCCACCAGCCCAGGCGCCCCCCTCTACGAGCAGTACTTC
TRBV10-3	TRBJ2-7	TRBD1	.	CAISISGQGAIEQYF	TGTGCCATCAGCATCTCGGGACAGGGGGCCATCGAGCAGTACTTC
TRBV7-6	TRBJ2-5	.	.	CASSLPYGETQYF	TGTGCCAGCAGCTTACCCTACGGGGAGACCCAGTACTTC
TRBV28	TRBJ1-1	.	few	CASRAGLSVTEAFF	TGTGCCAGCAGGGCTGGACTGTCGGTAACTGAAGCTTTCTTT
TRBV5-1	TRBJ2-2	.	once	CASTLDSLNTGELFF	TGCGCCAGCACGCTGGACAGCCTGAACACTGGGGAGCTGTTTTTT
TRBV6-6	TRBJ2-7	TRBD1	many	CASSHEQGVYEQYF	TGTGCCAGCAGTCACGAACAGGGGGTTTACGAGCAGTACTTC
TRBV24-1	TRBJ1-1	.	.	CATSERQNTEAFF	TGTGCCACCAGTGAACGACAGAACACTGAAGCTTTCTTT
TRBV29-1	TRBJ2-7	TRBD1	.	CSVWTGEDYEQYF	TGCAGCGTTTGGACAGGGGAGGACTACGAGCAGTACTTC
TRBV6-6	TRBJ2-3	.	.	CASSPTYTDTQYF	TGTGCCAGCAGTCCCACTTACACAGATACGCAGTATTTT
TRBV2	TRBJ2-7	TRBD1	many	CASSEDRGGGEQYF	TGTGCCAGCAGTGAAGACAGGGGTGGCGGCGAGCAGTACTTC
TRBV19	TRBJ1-1	TRBD1	.	CASSLQQGMNTEAFF	TGTGCCAGTAGTTTACAACAGGGGATGAACACTGAAGCTTTCTTT
TRBV7-9	TRBJ2-5	.	.	CASAGQQETQYF	TGTGCCAGCGCTGGACAGCAAGAGACCCAGTACTTC
TRBV7-2	TRBJ2-5	.	.	CASSLAGYGSGLIQPQYF	TGTGCCAGCAGCTTAGCGGGGTATGGTTCAGGTTTGATTCAGCCCCAGTACTTC
TRBV7-8	TRBJ2-5	TRBD2	.	CASSPQRTSSLRGGREETQYF	TGTGCCAGCAGCCCCCAGCGGACCTCATCTCTCCGGGGCGGGAGGGAAGAGACCCAGTACTTC
TRBV7-9	TRBJ2-6	.	many	CASSLISLRQRETGANVLTF	TGTGCCAGCAGCCTTATCTCGCTCCGGCAAAGGGAAACTGGGGCCAACGTCCTGACTTTC
TRBV7-9	TRBJ1-4	.	few	CASSPLGVENEKLFF	TGTGCCAGCAGCCCGTTGGGGGTCGAGAATGAAAAACTGTTTTTT
TRBV7-9	TRBJ1-5	.	.	CASSLVATTSNQPQHF	TGTGCCAGCAGCTTAGTCGCAACTACTAGCAATCAGCCCCAGCATTTT
TRBV2	TRBJ2-7	TRBD2	many	CASSEQAGNYEQYF	TGTGCCAGCAGTGAACAAGCGGGGAACTACGAGCAGTACTTC
TRBV19	TRBJ1-2	TRBD1	.	CASKQGALGYTF	TGTGCCAGTAAGCAGGGGGCGCTGGGCTACACCTTC